This T cell receptor (beta chain) was documented in a study of blood T cell repertoires in COVID-19. Study details: T cells, B-cell-depleted T cells, or PBMCs provided the cDNA or gDNA that served as material.

The CDR3 length is 15 residues. Losses at the gene ends were 3 bases for V and 5 bases for J; bases not matched to a gene: 9. Germline V CDR1 and CDR2: GTSNPN, SVGIG (reference sequence). In the study's own analysis: Cell counts per sample came from amplifying reference gene primers. Produced via immunoSEQ multiplex PCR; TCRdb's table is partial and in-frame only. The V and J calls and the clone size are those of that table, but D and trimming were determined from the DNA. The repertoire holds 180,000 or so clones, roughly 87% seen once, with over 0.95% in the top ten. Enrollees, about 18 to 95 years old, lived in approximately 25 US areas. Participants reported their clinical history, and cohort assignment relied on those reports.

Specimen: PBMCs or T cells enriched from blood (not recorded which). This rearrangement joins TRBV30 to TRBJ2-2; 7 bases match TRBD1. This clonotype was obtained from a human donor with acute COVID-19. The donor label of this sample is uncertain. This CDR3 reads CAWRALRGRTGELFF. As DNA, the CDR3 is TGTGCCTGGAGAGCCCTGAGGGGGCGGACCGGGGAGCTGTTTTTT. The variable domain in full, completed from reference TRBV30 and TRBJ2-2, reads SQTIHQWPATLVQPVGSPLSLECTVEGTSNPNLYWYRQAAGRGLQLLFYSVGIGQISSEVPQNLSASRPQDRQFILSSKKLLLSDSGFYLCAWRALRGRTGELFFGEGSRLTVL.